This T cell receptor beta chain appears in the sequencing data of a study of cytomegalovirus exposure and HLA in healthy donors (dated by TCRdb to 2016 to 2017). Regarding the complete study: The 500 to 800 repertoires of the first cohort and the roughly 120 validation repertoires were produced on the same platform, according to a later analysis. The aim of the study was to test whether cataloging public T cell receptors could identify signatures of past pathogen exposure. Besides the first cohort of roughly 660 subjects, a separate validation cohort made up of 95 to 150 different subjects was used. To predict cytomegalovirus infection status, the study combined high-throughput TCR immunosequencing, statistical association of individual TCRs with disease status, and machine learning.

What the work shows at the level of the full study, not this receptor alone: Of the cluster scores, 94% were above 0 in a later analysis, which found that TCRs clustered in the first cohort also tended to co-occur in the 90 to 150 validation repertoires. Most TCR sequences were observed very rarely across donors, whereas some public TCRs were present in many individuals. The authors suggested that the approach could potentially be generalized to other disease states and immunological phenotypes. All 110 or so repertoires were used to score co-occurrence in the validation cohort in a later analysis, because that analysis had no HLA typing for the cohort. A few of the identified cytomegalovirus-associated TCR beta chains were confirmed in vitro to be specific for cytomegalovirus antigens. The classifier was reported to diagnose cytomegalovirus status with high specificity and sensitivity in both the original cohort and the validation cohort. In the study, approximately 160 TCR beta chains were listed as associated with cytomegalovirus.

This clone was observed once. It has no known antigen specificity. Base quality data are lacking; no much larger clone is found one base away. The library was made by the immunoSEQ multiplex PCR assay. Concerning the study's data processing: To diagnose cytomegalovirus status from the catalog of TCR beta chain sequences, a statistical classification framework was built. Held by TCRdb, this immuneACCESS table contains in-frame sequences only and omits some clones. Under half of the omission traces to an unresolved V gene where checked; the cause of the rest is unknown. D and trimming were read from the DNA, whereas the V and J calls and clone size are those reported in that table. The sample data list roughly 70,000 clones, and roughly 90% of these were observed just once. Jointly, the top ten make up 3.5% to 4% of the sample. Donors formed part of the validation cohort, which comprised over a hundred subjects and was distinct from the first cohort of under 750 subjects.

Taken from cysteine to phenylalanine, the CDR3 has 11 residues. Only CDR3 DNA is held: 33 bases, read in frame from base 1. V is reduced by 8 bases and J by 4 bases, leaving a spacing of 12 bases between them. In the germline V gene (reference sequence), CDR1 corresponds to GTSNPN and CDR2 to SVGIG. The V gene is TRBV30 and the J gene is TRBJ2-7, with the D gene call left open. The sample was PBMCs. The TCR sequence derives from a young woman in good health and CMV-seropositive. CDR3 region: CALSSVYEQYF. The DNA reads as follows: TGTGCCCTGTCTTCAGTGTACGAGCAGTACTTC.